A single sample gave rise to the 19 T cell receptor beta chains below, sequenced in a study of blood T cell repertoires in COVID-19. Clones were read by immunoSEQ multiplex PCR, and TCRdb kept only the in-frame ones, dropping some. The table records 300,000 to 500,000 clones, 88% of them present only once. Sequencing was done on a sample of PBMCs or T cells enriched from blood (not recorded which). The receptor set was obtained from a woman between 35 and 50 years old with acute COVID-19.

The chain carries TRBV3-1 (or the pseudogene TRBV3-2) and TRBJ1-1; D is unclear. Germline CDR1 and CDR2: LGHDT and YNNKEL (reference sequence). V lost 0 bases and J lost 3, with 11 bases in between. This CDR3 is 15 amino acids long. CDR3 in amino acids: CASSQDRAVDTEAFF. The CDR3 region has the DNA TGTGCCAGCAGCCAAGATCGAGCGGTGGACACTGAAGCTTTCTTT.

About this clone: Different DNA sequences within this sample yield the same CDR3. The chain has TRBV18 and TRBJ2-3; TRBD2 matches at 7 bases. This CDR3 spans 15 amino acids. Germline V gene data show CDR1 as KGHSH and CDR2 as LQKENI. The ends lost 3 bases at V and 1 base at J; junction bases unmatched: 4. The CDR3 DNA reads TGTGCCAGCTCACCGCCGGGGGGAGGCACAGATACGCAGTATTTT. Translated, it gives CASSPPGGGTDTQYF.

This clone occurred once. The CDR3 DNA reads as TGTGCCAGCAGCCCCGCTAGCGGGGTTAGCACAGATACGCAGTATTTT. The encoded protein is CASSPASGVSTDTQYF. The chain joins TRBV7-9 to TRBJ2-3, with TRBD2 identical over 9 bases. This CDR3 contains 16 residues. CDR1 and CDR2 from the germline V gene are SEHNR and FQNEAQ (reference sequence). Unmatched junction bases numbered 6, after V lost 5 bases and J lost 0 bases.

This clone was seen just once. The V and J genes are TRBV5-1 and TRBJ1-1, with D hard to call. The CDR3 consists of 16 residues. The germline CDR1 and CDR2 sequences are SGHRS and YFSETQ. Trimming left V 0 bases short and J 0 bases short, with 12 bases between. The CDR3: CASSLADPGMNTEAFF. In nucleotides, the CDR3 is TGCGCCAGCAGCTTGGCGGATCCGGGAATGAACACTGAAGCTTTCTTT. Together with reference TRBV5-1 and TRBJ1-1, the CDR3 gives the full variable domain: KAGVTQTPRYLIKTRGQQVTLSCSPISGHRSVSWYQQTPGQGLQFLFEYFSETQRNKGNFPGRFSGRQFSNSRSEMNVSTLELGDSALYLCASSLADPGMNTEAFFGQGTRLTVV.

In its sample, this clone was seen a few times. This chain joins TRBV5-1 and TRBJ1-1; perhaps TRBD1 as D (5 bases). The CDR3 is 14 amino acids. V was clipped by 4 bases and J by 3 bases, with 13 bases between them. The germline CDR1 and CDR2 sequences are SGHRS and YFSETQ. CDR3 nucleotides: TGCGCCAGCAGCAGTCTTCGGGGGGACACTGAAGCTTTCTTT. Translating gives CASSSLRGDTEAFF.

This clone was found once. The chain couples TRBV5-4 to TRBJ2-7, with 10 nucleotides matching TRBD2. The trim removed 4 bases at V and 2 bases at J, leaving 6 bases unmatched. Germline assignment: CDR1 SGHNT and CDR2 YYREEE (reference sequence). The CDR3 runs 15 residues. The CDR3 loop is CASSRNSGGPYEQYF. The CDR3 bases are TGTGCCAGCAGCAGAAATAGCGGGGGGCCCTACGAGCAGTACTTC.

This chain connects TRBV7-9 to TRBJ1-1; D unclear. CDR1 is SEHNR and CDR2 is FQNEAQ in the germline V gene (reference sequence). This CDR3 is built from 15 residues. Trimming removed 1 base at V and 0 bases at J, with 9 bases between. The CDR3 is CASSLGASMNTEAFF. CDR3 coding DNA: TGTGCCAGCAGCTTAGGCGCATCGATGAACACTGAAGCTTTCTTT.

The gene calls are TRBV30 and TRBJ1-2, with unresolved D. Trimming took off 4 bases at V and 0 bases at J, with 6 bases between the two ends. The CDR3 runs to 12 residues. Germline CDR1 is GTSNPN and CDR2 is SVGIG (reference sequence). Here the CDR3 DNA reads TGTGCCTGGACAGGTACTAACTATGGCTACACCTTC. It yields the protein CAWTGTNYGYTF.

The chain employs TRBV5-4 and TRBJ2-6, with 8 bases lining up with TRBD1. V was pared by 4 bases and J by 0 bases, with 6 bases of the junction left unmatched. The CDR3 is 17 residues long. CDR1 and CDR2 (germline): SGHNT, YYREEE (reference sequence). The CDR3 here is CASSRGQEISGANVLTF. CDR3 coding DNA: TGTGCCAGCAGCAGGGGACAGGAAATCTCTGGGGCCAACGTCCTGACTTTC. Full variable domain (remainder filled in from reference TRBV5-4 and TRBJ2-6): ETGVTQSPTHLIKTRGQQVTLRCSSQSGHNTVSWYQQALGQGPQFIFQYYREEENGRGNFPPRFSGLQFPNYSSELNVNALELDDSALYLCASSRGQEISGANVLTFGAGSRLTVL.

This chain links TRBV6-1 with TRBJ1-5, with TRBD1 matching over 9 bases. Trimming took 1 base from V and 7 from J; bases not matched to a gene: 5. The CDR3 has 15 amino acids. Per the germline V gene, CDR1 is MNHNS and CDR2 is SASEGT. The CDR3 DNA sequence: TGTGCCAGCAGTGAAGGGGACAGGGTGATACAGCCCCAGCATTTT. It yields the protein CASSEGDRVIQPQHF.

This CDR3 reads CASESLGQLNSPLHF. Written as DNA, the CDR3 is TGTGCCAGTGAATCCCTGGGACAACTTAATTCACCCCTCCACTTT. V is TRBV6-5 and J is TRBJ1-6, with TRBD1 as a possible D gene (6 bases). Trimming shortened V by 9 bases and J by 6 bases, and 18 bases separated the two germline ends. CDR3 length: 15 amino acids. In germline, CDR1 is MNHEY, CDR2 SVGAGI.

The chain joins TRBV9 to TRBJ2-3; 10 bases map to TRBD2. Losses at the gene ends were 2 bases for V and 6 bases for J; bases not matched to a gene: 6. The CDR3 length is 15 residues. Germline values: CDR1 SGDLS, CDR2 YYNGEE. In nucleotides, the CDR3 is TGTGCCAGCAGCGTGCTAGCGGGGGCCGCGGATACGCAGTATTTT. Protein: CASSVLAGAADTQYF.

The chain is built from TRBV10-3 and TRBJ1-5; perhaps TRBD1 as D (6 bases). The CDR3 has 14 residues. The V end lost 6 bases, the J end lost 6 bases, and 15 bases lay between the germline ends. Germline CDR1 ENHRY, CDR2 SYGVKD. CDR3: CAISTAGDTQPQHF. The CDR3 DNA reads TGTGCCATCAGCACAGCAGGGGATACTCAGCCCCAGCATTTT.

The rearrangement joins TRBV27 to TRBJ1-1; perhaps TRBD1 as D (5 bases). Trimming stripped 2 bases from V and 5 bases from J, with 12 bases between. Germline CDR1 reads MNHEY; CDR2 reads SMNVEV (reference sequence). The CDR3 runs 14 residues. The CDR3 bases are TGTGCCAGCAGTTTAAGCAGGGAGGGAACTGAAGCTTTCTTT. Protein product: CASSLSREGTEAFF.

This rearrangement joins TRBV18 to TRBJ2-2; the D gene is possibly TRBD2 (5 bases). CDR3 length equals 14 residues. The germline V and J ends were trimmed by 8 bases and 3 bases, with 13 bases remaining between them. The germline CDR1 and CDR2 sequences are KGHSH and LQKENI. CDR3 in amino acids: CASRRPEDTGELFF. DNA of the CDR3: TGTGCCAGCCGAAGACCGGAGGACACCGGGGAGCTGTTTTTT.

V usage is TRBV2 and J usage is TRBJ1-6, with 10 bases aligning to TRBD1. The CDR3 extends over 16 amino acids. Losses at the gene ends were 6 bases for V and 7 bases for J; bases not matched to a gene: 9. CDR1 and CDR2 from the germline V gene are SNHLY and FYNNEI. The DNA for the CDR3 is TGTGCCAGCAGGTCCCGTTGGGGACAGGGGAATTCACCCCTCCACTTT. As protein: CASRSRWGQGNSPLHF.

The rearrangement uses TRBV5-1 and TRBJ2-3; 14 nucleotides line up with TRBD2. The CDR3 contains 16 residues. The V gene end was trimmed by 3 bases and the J gene end by 3 bases; junction bases not matched to a gene: 3. Germline CDR1 and CDR2: SGHRS and YFSETQ. The CDR3 loop reads CASSSGTSGGTDTQYF. CDR3 DNA: TGCGCCAGCAGCTCGGGGACTAGCGGGGGTACAGATACGCAGTATTTT.

The chain has TRBV10-1 and TRBJ1-1; 7 positions agree with TRBD1. The ends lost 0 bases at V and 11 bases at J; junction bases unmatched: 6. CDR1 is WNHNN and CDR2 is SYGVQD in the germline V gene (reference sequence). This CDR3 has 13 amino acids. This CDR3 reads CASSESGRGDAFF. CDR3 nucleotide sequence: TGCGCCAGCAGTGAGTCAGGCAGGGGGGATGCTTTCTTT.

The rearrangement links TRBV19 to TRBJ2-3, with TRBD1 matching over 9 bases. Germline lookup yields CDR1 LNHDA and CDR2 SQIVND (reference sequence). The CDR3 contains 15 residues. After removal of 9 bases from V and 3 bases from J, the junction contained 10 bases not matched to a gene. CDR3 DNA: TGTGCCAGCTCAAAACAGGGGGCTAAAACAGATACGCAGTATTTT. This gives the protein CASSKQGAKTDTQYF. Using reference TRBV19 and TRBJ2-3 for the parts outside the CDR3, the full variable domain is DGGITQSPKYLFRKEGQNVTLSCEQNLNHDAMYWYRQDPGQGLRLIYYSQIVNDFQKGDIAEGYSVSREKKESFPLTVTSAQKNPTAFYLCASSKQGAKTDTQYFGPGTRLTVL.